The 24 T cell receptor beta chains below come from one sample, sequenced in a study of T cell responses to AZD1222 COVID-19 vaccine. Data came from immunoSEQ multiplex PCR; TCRdb stores just in-frame clones and leaves some out. This sample carries roughly 100,000 clones, more than 75% of them seen once, and the ten largest clones take 2.5% to 4%. The specimen was peripheral blood, collected 28 days after the second dose of the MenACWY control vaccine. These receptors originate from an adult who received the MenACWY meningococcal vaccine as a control.

This clone occurred once. At one boundary the junction diverges from the germline segment, which might be a read error. CDR3 sequence (DNA): TGCGCGAGCAACCCAGGGGGAGCAGGGAATAATTCACCCCTCCACTTT. It codes for CASNPGGAGNNSPLHF. V usage is TRBV4-1 and J usage is TRBJ1-6, with TRBD1 identical over 7 bases. The CDR3 has 16 residues. From germline, CDR1 is MGHRA and CDR2 YSYEKL.

The rearrangement links TRBV6-5 to TRBJ1-4, with 7 bases that match TRBD1. The J segment lost 7 bases and the V segment lost 0 bases, leaving 5 bases of the junction unmatched. The CDR3 sequence is 15 residues long. Germline loops: CDR1 MNHEY, CDR2 SVGAGI. The CDR3 here is CASSYSGQLSEKLFF. Here the CDR3 DNA reads TGTGCCAGCAGTTACTCGGGACAGCTCTCTGAAAAACTGTTTTTT.

V gene TRBV28 combines with J gene TRBJ1-2; weak D call: TRBD1 (5 bases). Germline loops: CDR1 MDHEN, CDR2 SYDVKM. With 6 bases removed from V and 8 bases from J, the gap between germline ends came to 16 bases. This CDR3 has 13 residues. CDR3 nucleotides: TGTGCCAGCAGGGGGGACTCTCACGGGGGCTACACCTTC. This sequence encodes CASRGDSHGGYTF.

This sequence joins TRBV6-5 and TRBJ1-1, with 7 bases aligning to TRBD1. V dropped 5 bases and J dropped 4; count of bases not matched to a gene: 10. CDR3 length: 15 amino acids. Germline loops: CDR1 MNHEY, CDR2 SVGAGI. CDR3 residues: CASSPDRLRGTEAFF. CDR3 sequence (DNA): TGTGCCAGCAGTCCGGACAGGCTACGGGGCACTGAAGCTTTCTTT.

V is TRBV9 and J is TRBJ1-1, with D unresolved. V was trimmed by 0 bases and J by 4 bases, leaving 7 bases between them. Looked up from germline, CDR1 is SGDLS and CDR2 is YYNGEE. The length of the CDR3 is 13 residues. The CDR3 reads CASSVGLSTEAFF. In nucleotides, the CDR3 is TGTGCCAGCAGCGTAGGTCTGAGCACTGAAGCTTTCTTT.

DNA for the CDR3: TGTGCCAGTAGTATAGGAATAATGGGGCAGTCGAACACTGAAGCTTTCTTT. Its protein is CASSIGIMGQSNTEAFF. This sequence joins TRBV19 and TRBJ1-1; possibly TRBD1 for D (5 bases). The germline CDR1 and CDR2 sequences are LNHDA and SQIVND (reference sequence). This CDR3 has 17 amino acids. Trimming shortened V by 1 base and J by 1 base, and 16 bases separated the two germline ends.

This sequence joins TRBV24-1 and TRBJ1-1, with a tentative D call TRBD1 (5 bases). Germline V gene lookup returns CDR1 KGHDR and CDR2 SFDVKD. V lost 5 bases, J lost 6 bases, and 18 bases lay in between. The CDR3 runs 15 residues. CDR3 amino acids: CATSGNAGDFAEAFF. The CDR3 nucleotides are TGTGCCACCAGTGGTAATGCGGGGGACTTCGCTGAAGCTTTCTTT.

The J gene is TRBJ1-2, the V gene TRBV18; D is ambiguous. The CDR3 spans 13 residues. V dropped 3 bases and J dropped 8 bases, with 13 bases sitting between them. Looked up from germline, CDR1 is KGHSH and CDR2 is LQKENI. CDR3 loop: CASSPGRGDGYTF. As DNA, the CDR3 is TGTGCCAGCTCACCTGGTCGAGGCGACGGCTACACCTTC.

V is TRBV6-5 and J is TRBJ1-2, with D possibly matching TRBD1 (6 bases). This CDR3 contains 13 residues. Looked up from germline, CDR1 is MNHEY and CDR2 is SVGAGI. Trimming cost V 7 bases and J 4 bases, with 13 bases left between them. CDR3 nucleotide sequence: TGTGCCAGCACCTCTGGACAGCTCTATGGCTACACCTTC. It codes for CASTSGQLYGYTF.

This CDR3 is CASRTPDRGQETQYF. DNA for the CDR3: TGTGCCAGCAGAACCCCTGACAGGGGCCAAGAGACCCAGTACTTC. The chain employs TRBV6-6 and TRBJ2-5; 8 bases match TRBD1. The CDR3 length is 15 residues. Germline CDR1 reads MNHNY; CDR2 reads SVGAGI (reference sequence). V lost 6 bases, J lost 1 base, and 7 bases stayed unmatched.

This chain joins TRBV19 and TRBJ2-5; no reliable D call. The CDR3 sequence is 14 residues long. Germline CDR1 LNHDA, CDR2 SQIVND (reference sequence). The germline V and J ends were trimmed by 3 bases and 0 bases, with 8 bases remaining between them. DNA for the CDR3: TGTGCCAGTAGTATTCCCACCGACCAAGAGACCCAGTACTTC. Translation gives CASSIPTDQETQYF.

The V call is TRBV24-1, the J call TRBJ1-1, with D tentatively TRBD1 (5 bases). Germline loops: CDR1 KGHDR, CDR2 SFDVKD. Between the trimmed V and J ends, which lost 5 bases and 0 bases, there was a span of 24 bases. The CDR3 has 19 amino acids. CDR3 coding DNA: TGTGCCACCAGTGGGGGCCCAGAAGCCGGGGCACCCGTGAACACTGAAGCTTTCTTT. Translated: CATSGGPEAGAPVNTEAFF.

The chain is built from TRBV5-5 and TRBJ1-6, with D tentatively TRBD1 (5 bases). The V end was cut by 0 bases, the J end by 5 bases, with 6 bases between. Germline CDR1 is SGHKS and CDR2 is YYEKEE (reference sequence). The CDR3 is made up of 14 amino acids. In DNA, the CDR3 is TGTGCCAGCAGCTTGGGCAGGGATAATTCACCCCTCCACTTT. Encoded protein: CASSLGRDNSPLHF.

Here the CDR3 reads CASSQGSRGHREQYF. For the CDR3, the DNA is TGCGCCAGCAGCCAAGGTAGCAGGGGGCATAGGGAGCAGTACTTC. The chain joins TRBV4-3 to TRBJ2-7; TRBD1 aligns across 8 bases. The CDR3 spans 15 residues. Germline-derived CDR1 and CDR2 are LGHNA and YSLEER. V lost 1 base to trimming and J lost 7 bases; unmatched junction nucleotides: 9.

The chain links TRBV7-2 to TRBJ1-1; D call uncertain. Trimming removed 6 bases from V and 1 base from J, with 9 bases in between. Germline CDR1 and CDR2: SGHTA and FQGNSA. CDR3 length: 13 amino acids. The CDR3, as DNA: TGTGCCAGCAGTTCTGCTAGGAACACTGAAGCTTTCTTT. It encodes CASSSARNTEAFF.

The rearrangement uses TRBV5-4 and TRBJ1-5; D remains ambiguous. The CDR3 length is 17 residues. CDR1 and CDR2 (germline): SGHNT, YYREEE (reference sequence). Deletions cut 2 bases from V and 0 bases from J, with 15 bases between. The CDR3 region has the DNA TGTGCCAGCAGCTTTCGACAAAATGCCTATAGCAATCAGCCCCAGCATTTT. This encodes CASSFRQNAYSNQPQHF.

This clone has only one observation. The genes are TRBV3-1 (or the pseudogene TRBV3-2) and TRBJ1-1; 8 nucleotides line up with TRBD1. V shed 0 bases, J shed 3 bases, and the junction held 12 bases outside the gene matches. The CDR3 is made up of 18 amino acids. Germline V gene sequence: CDR1 LGHDT, CDR2 YNNKEL (reference sequence). The CDR3 DNA reads TGTGCCAGCAGCCAAGAAGGGGGCAACAGGGGGTGGCACACTGAAGCTTTCTTT. Translating gives CASSQEGGNRGWHTEAFF.

This clone occurred once. The rearrangement uses TRBV10-1 and TRBJ1-6; D is uncertain. V lost 0 bases to trimming and J lost 9 bases, with 6 bases between them. CDR3 size: 13 residues. Germline V gene sequence: CDR1 WNHNN, CDR2 SYGVQD (reference sequence). The CDR3 coding sequence is TGCGCCAGCAGTGAGTCGATAAGTTCACCCCTCCACTTT. Its protein is CASSESISSPLHF.

This chain links TRBV9 with TRBJ2-2; TRBD2 might be the D (6 bases). Looked up from germline, CDR1 is SGDLS and CDR2 is YYNGEE. V shed 0 bases and J shed 6 bases, with 15 bases lying between them. This CDR3 is 16 amino acids long. CDR3: CASSVGPGRKPGELFF. CDR3 nucleotide sequence: TGTGCCAGCAGCGTAGGCCCAGGGAGGAAGCCCGGGGAGCTGTTTTTT. Drawing the rest from reference TRBV9 and TRBJ2-2, the complete variable domain is DSGVTQTPKHLITATGQRVTLRCSPRSGDLSVYWYQQSLDQGLQFLIQYYNGEERAKGNILERFSAQQFPDLHSELNLSSLELGDSALYFCASSVGPGRKPGELFFGEGSRLTVL.

The rearrangement joins TRBV2 to TRBJ1-1; D call uncertain. Per the germline V gene, CDR1 is SNHLY and CDR2 is FYNNEI. This CDR3 comprises 12 residues. Trimming removed 8 bases at V and 11 bases at J, with 18 bases between. This chain's CDR3 is CASYFGGLEAFF. The CDR3 coding sequence is TGTGCCAGCTACTTCGGAGGGCTGGAGGCTTTCTTT.

The J gene is TRBJ1-1, the V gene TRBV7-2, with a tentative D call TRBD1 (5 bases). The germline CDR1 and CDR2 sequences are SGHTA and FQGNSA. The CDR3 is 14 amino acids. Trimming pared 5 bases from V and 6 bases from J, leaving 16 bases between. The CDR3 sequence: CASSLLLGVAEAFF. CDR3 bases: TGTGCCAGCAGCCTGCTATTAGGGGTTGCTGAAGCTTTCTTT. The complete variable domain, with remaining parts taken from reference TRBV7-2 and TRBJ1-1, reads GAGVSQSPSNKVTEKGKDVELRCDPISGHTALYWYRQSLGQGLEFLIYFQGNSAPDKSGLPSDRFSAERTGGSVSTLTIQRTQQEDSAVYLCASSLLLGVAEAFFGQGTRLTVV.

V usage is TRBV19 and J usage is TRBJ1-1; 7 bases are a match to TRBD1. The CDR3 is 15 residues long. Looked up from germline, CDR1 is LNHDA and CDR2 is SQIVND (reference sequence). Trimming cost V 4 bases and J 4 bases; bases outside gene matches: 9. CDR3 nucleotide sequence: TGTGCCAGTAGTAGCCGACAGGGTAGACCCACTGAAGCTTTCTTT. This codes for CASSSRQGRPTEAFF.

V gene TRBV28 combines with J gene TRBJ1-4; maybe TRBD1 (5 bases). CDR3 length equals 13 residues. The germline V and J ends were trimmed by 6 bases and 4 bases, with 9 bases remaining between them. Looked up from germline, CDR1 is MDHEN and CDR2 is SYDVKM. CDR3 amino acids: CASRTVYNEKLFF. The CDR3 bases are TGTGCCAGCAGGACAGTTTATAATGAAAAACTGTTTTTT.

The chain joins TRBV18 to TRBJ1-4, with 8 nucleotides matching TRBD1. The germline gives CDR1 KGHSH, CDR2 LQKENI. V lost 5 bases, J lost 10 bases, and 21 bases stayed unmatched. The CDR3 extends over 18 amino acids. CDR3 sequence: CASSAQPGQELGGAKLFF. The CDR3 coding sequence is TGTGCCAGCTCAGCCCAACCGGGACAGGAACTCGGCGGCGCAAAACTGTTTTTT.